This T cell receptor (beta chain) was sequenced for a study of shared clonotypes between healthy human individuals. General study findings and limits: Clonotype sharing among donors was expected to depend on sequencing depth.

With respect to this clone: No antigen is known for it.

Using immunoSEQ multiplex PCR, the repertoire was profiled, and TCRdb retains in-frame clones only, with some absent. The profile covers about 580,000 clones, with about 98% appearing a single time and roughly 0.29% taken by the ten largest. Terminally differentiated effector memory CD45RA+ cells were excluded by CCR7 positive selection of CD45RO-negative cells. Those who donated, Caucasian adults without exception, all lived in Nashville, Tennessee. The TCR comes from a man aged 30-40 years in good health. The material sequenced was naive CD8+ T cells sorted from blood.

For the CDR3, the DNA is TGTGCCAGCAGGATTGGGGACCGCGTGCACGGTCCAACTAATGAAAAACTGTTTTTT. Protein: CASRIGDRVHGPTNEKLFF. This sequence joins TRBV2 and TRBJ1-4; TRBD1 might be the D (5 bases). Trimming took off 6 bases at V and 0 bases at J, with 23 bases between the two ends. Per germline, CDR1 SNHLY and CDR2 FYNNEI. CDR3 size: 19 residues.